One and the same sample provided the 10 T cell receptor beta chains below, sequenced in a study of T cell clonotyping in hematopoietic cell transplantation. Repertoires were generated with immunoSEQ multiplex PCR, while TCRdb's copy carries only in-frame clones and drops some. The table has about 15,000 clones, roughly 85% seen once. Material: peripheral blood mononuclear cells. The receptors come from a woman between 40 and 55 years old in good health. Some clones in this sample may be carry-over from other donors' samples.

V gene TRBV7-3 combines with J gene TRBJ2-3; D gene uncertain. V was shortened by 5 bases and J by 2 bases, with 2 bases between the two germline ends. The CDR3 has 11 residues. In germline, CDR1 is SGHTA, CDR2 FQGTGA. CDR3 amino acids: CASSTTDTQYF. The CDR3 bases are TGTGCCAGCAGCACCACAGATACGCAGTATTTT.

The chain links TRBV6-5 to TRBJ2-1; the match to TRBD2 covers 8 bases. Germline-derived CDR1 and CDR2 are MNHEY and SVGAGI. This CDR3 region has 14 residues. V was clipped by 5 bases and J by 7 bases; unmatched bases: 7. The CDR3 here is CASSAGGPGNEQFF. The CDR3 DNA sequence: TGTGCCAGCAGTGCGGGAGGCCCAGGGAATGAGCAGTTCTTC.

This sequence joins TRBV19 and TRBJ1-4; possible D gene TRBD1, 5 bases. With 2 bases removed from V and 0 bases from J, the gap between germline ends came to 10 bases. The CDR3 is 16 residues long. Germline CDR1 is LNHDA and CDR2 is SQIVND (reference sequence). The CDR3 here is CASSIRDFATNEKLFF. The CDR3 nucleotides are TGTGCCAGTAGTATACGGGACTTTGCAACTAATGAAAAACTGTTTTTT.

The rearrangement uses TRBV30 and TRBJ2-7; perhaps D is TRBD1 or TRBD2 (9 bases each). The CDR3 totals 16 residues. V lost 3 bases, J lost 3 bases, and 21 bases lay in between. Germline loops: CDR1 GTSNPN, CDR2 SVGIG (reference sequence). CDR3 protein: CAWSLGLAGQGYEQYF. DNA for the CDR3: TGTGCCTGGAGCCTTGGGCTAGCGGGACAGGGCTACGAGCAGTACTTC.

This clone was observed once. The chain uses TRBV6-5 and TRBJ1-1; 8 nucleotides line up with TRBD1. Trimming removed 8 bases from V and 4 bases from J; junction bases left unmatched: 12. Germline V gene sequence: CDR1 MNHEY, CDR2 SVGAGI. The CDR3 runs to 15 residues. The CDR3 here is CASRFVGRGLTEAFF. DNA of the CDR3: TGTGCCAGCCGGTTTGTAGGCAGGGGGCTCACTGAAGCTTTCTTT.

The rearrangement links TRBV5-1 to TRBJ2-5, with 7 positions matching TRBD1. This CDR3 spans 13 amino acids. Germline V gene data show CDR1 as SGHRS and CDR2 as YFSETQ. V was pared by 0 bases and J by 4 bases, with 0 bases of the junction left unmatched. CDR3 amino acids: CASSLDRGETQYF. The CDR3 DNA sequence: TGCGCCAGCAGCTTGGACAGGGGAGAGACCCAGTACTTC.

The V gene is TRBV4-3, the J gene TRBJ2-2; a possible D gene is TRBD2 (7 bases). V was shortened by 0 bases and J by 3 bases, with 14 bases between the two germline ends. The germline V gene has CDR1 LGHNA and CDR2 YSLEER. The CDR3 is 17 residues long. The CDR3 loop reads CASSQDRGARDTGELFF. Written as DNA, the CDR3 is TGCGCCAGCAGCCAAGATCGGGGGGCGCGGGACACCGGGGAGCTGTTTTTT.

The chain carries TRBV4-1 and TRBJ2-5, with D maybe TRBD1 (5 bases). The CDR3 loop spans 17 amino acids. Trimming pared 0 bases from V and 2 bases from J, leaving 16 bases between. Per the germline V gene, CDR1 is MGHRA and CDR2 is YSYEKL. The CDR3 loop reads CASSQDWPRQGQETQYF. For the CDR3, the DNA is TGCGCCAGCAGCCAAGATTGGCCCCGGCAGGGTCAAGAGACCCAGTACTTC.

The V call is TRBV28, the J call TRBJ2-7, with a weak D call TRBD2 (7 bases). The CDR3 is 14 amino acids. The V end was cut by 6 bases, the J end by 4 bases, with 16 bases between. Germline CDR1 and CDR2: MDHEN and SYDVKM. The DNA for the CDR3 is TGTGCCAGCAGGCCGGGGGGCCTGGGGTACGAGCAGTACTTC. It codes for CASRPGGLGYEQYF.

V and J are TRBV19 and TRBJ2-1; 9 nucleotides agree with TRBD2. This CDR3 spans 16 amino acids. Per the germline V gene, CDR1 is LNHDA and CDR2 is SQIVND (reference sequence). The V segment lost 3 bases and the J segment 7 bases; nucleotides outside the gene matches: 10. Written as DNA, the CDR3 is TGTGCCAGTAGTATTCGGGGTAGCGGGAGTGGGAATGAGCAGTTCTTC. Translating gives CASSIRGSGSGNEQFF. The whole variable domain, filled in from reference TRBV19 and TRBJ2-1, reads DGGITQSPKYLFRKEGQNVTLSCEQNLNHDAMYWYRQDPGQGLRLIYYSQIVNDFQKGDIAEGYSVSREKKESFPLTVTSAQKNPTAFYLCASSIRGSGSGNEQFFGPGTRLTVL.